The following is a T cell receptor (beta chain) sequence with its context. Its antigen remains unidentified. Base qualities are not recorded, but no much larger clone differs from it by a single base. The data were obtained in a study of cytomegalovirus exposure and HLA in healthy donors (dated by TCRdb to 2016 to 2017). Study-wide context: In an earlier analysis of under 600 of the donors, about 270 Gb of sequence data and 90 million to 120 million unique TCR beta sequences from roughly 200 million T cells were reported. About 280 gigabases of sequencing data and roughly 80 million unique TCR sequences made up an early release that covered several hundred HLA-typed donors. Of the 300 to 500 genotyped donors, roughly 80% were placed in the genetic ancestry cluster associated with self-reported Caucasian donors. The study aimed to test whether signatures of past pathogen exposure could be identified by cataloging public T cell receptors. The T cell repertoires of 670 or so subjects were profiled by immunosequencing and related to cytomegalovirus serostatus. In addition to the first cohort of 666 subjects, a separate validation cohort of approximately 110 different subjects was used. To predict cytomegalovirus infection status, the study combined high-throughput TCR immunosequencing, statistical association of individual TCRs with disease status, and machine learning. A later analysis re-examined previously published TCR beta repertoires from roughly 650 donors and added high-resolution HLA genotyping to investigate patterns of TCR occurrence. Rather than drawing on any new phenotypic data, the later analysis identified candidate immune exposures from TCR beta sequences and the way those sequences occurred across donors. An earlier analysis of about 600 of the donors used high-throughput TCR beta sequencing to judge whether each TCR beta V gene segment behaved as functional or pseudogenic. Donor age, sex, ethnicity and CMV serostatus were compiled together with the repertoire data. A later genetic analysis used genome-wide SNP genotypes for about 55% of the 666 donors, treating that subset as a discovery cohort. Every discovery cohort repertoire had been produced on one sequencing platform. Both class I and class II loci were covered by HLA typing, at four-digit resolution. The number of donors typed differed by locus, with roughly 620-630 for A, B, C, DRB1 and DQB1, 522 for DQA1, over 600 for DPA1, and 472 for DPB1. Roughly 5 DR-DQ haplotypes were handled as single units for association and clustering, since linkage in the cohort was strong. Across 398 genotyped donors of the cohort, an average of roughly 230,000 unique TCR beta nucleotide sequences per donor were sequenced, and roughly 17% of those sequences were non-productive.

The receptor library was made with the immunoSEQ multiplex PCR assay. The multiplex PCR relied on a mix of 60 forward primers for TCR Vbeta segments and 13 reverse primers for TCR Jbeta segments. The CDR3 region of rearranged TCR beta genes was amplified from genomic DNA by a multiplex PCR assay. Amplified TCR beta libraries were sequenced as 87-base-pair reads on the Illumina HiSeq System. The paper's processing steps were these. In a later analysis, tens of millions of unique TCR beta chains were counted across the roughly 670 repertoires, and about 9.9 million of these chains were shared by at least two donors. Raw reads were error-corrected and collapsed into unique sequences by a nearest-neighbor algorithm in which closely related sequences were merged to remove PCR and sequencing errors. Alignment of CDR3 sequences to IMGT reference sequences was used to assign V, D and J gene segments. Each retained sequence needed at least a six-nucleotide match to both a V gene segment and a J gene segment. Rearrangements were called productive when the CDR3 lacked stop codons and stayed in frame with V and J; all others were non-productive. Following IMGT convention, CDR3 was defined as the stretch from the second conserved V-encoded cysteine up to the conserved J-encoded phenylalanine. Sequences without an unambiguous match to a single V gene segment were excluded from the earlier analysis of 500 to 700 of the donors. An earlier analysis of 500 to 700 of the donors classified V segments as functional when productive rearrangements were above 56.7% and as segregating when the standard deviation between donors was above 5%. A statistical classification framework was built for diagnosing cytomegalovirus status from the catalog of TCR beta chain sequences. V and J gene assignment, in a later analysis, came from comparing TCR nucleotide sequences with IMGT/GENE-DB human TR gene sequences. In a later analysis, CDR3 sequences and most-parsimonious VDJ recombination scenarios were assigned using the TCRdist pipeline. In a later analysis, each TCR beta chain was defined by its CDR3 amino acid sequence together with its V-gene family, and reads lacking a unique V-gene family were excluded. In a later analysis, 450 to 600 highly shared, low-generation-probability nucleotide sequences were removed to address suspected cross-contamination and a sequencing artifact. In a later analysis, a clonal expansion index for each public chain was calculated from normalized within-repertoire ranks of inferred template counts. A later analysis computed generation probabilities with a VDJ recombination model fitted to out-of-frame rearrangements, and checked the results against IGoR. A later analysis scored TCR-TCR, TCR-HLA and TCR-CMV co-occurrence with hypergeometric tests, applying a repertoire-size bias correction to TCR pairs. A later analysis estimated false discovery rates by permuting HLA or CMV assignments 20 times. In a later analysis, co-occurring TCRs were grouped with DBSCAN, and TCRdist sequence similarity was added when clustering was performed within HLA-allele-positive subsets. For co-occurrence clustering, repertoires with fewer than 30,000 or more than 120,000 public chains were excluded, along with a handful of repertoires with anomalous nucleotide sharing. TCRdb retrieved this table from immuneACCESS and kept in-frame rearrangements only. Not all clones are present; in checked studies, unresolved V genes account for under half, and no reason is known for the remainder. V and J calls plus clone size are reproduced from that table; the DNA served to infer D and trimming. The sample includes roughly 140,000 clones, with approximately 80% observed a single time. Around 2.5% of the sample is held by the ten biggest clonotypes.

The CDR3 has 14 amino acids, counting the end cysteine and phenylalanine. Only the CDR3 DNA is retained, 42 bases long and in frame from the first base. Here V drops 5 bases and J drops 5 bases, and the junction holds 5 bases not matched to any gene. The germline V gene (reference sequence) provides CDR1 SEHNR and CDR2 FQNEAQ. Points the paper makes about the study in general: A later analysis found that HLA-associated TCR beta chains were more clonally expanded and had lower generation probabilities than equally common non-associated chains. In a later analysis, the rate of TCR association differed among HLA loci, with DRB1 alleles having the most associated TCRs and HLA-C alleles having the fewest. Strong co-occurrence of HLA alleles, especially DR and DQ, made assigning TCR associations to individual alleles difficult. About 17 rarely observed V segments, including chromosome 9 orphons, were excluded from the earlier analysis of about 600 of the donors because counts were too low. Most TCR sequences were observed very rarely across donors, whereas some public TCRs were present in many individuals. Some IMGT-functional V segments, including TRBV6-2 and TRBV6-3, could not be distinguished by the 87-base-pair reads and were therefore excluded. Presence/absence analyses assumed roughly uniform sequencing depth across donors, an assumption that may not hold. The only immune exposure information available for the cohort was CMV serostatus. Linkage disequilibrium might explain the correlated functional status among segregating V segments, but an unknown experimental factor could not be excluded. In a later analysis, several top co-occurrence clusters were reported to appear linked to parvovirus B19, influenza, CMV and Epstein-Barr virus. This cohort had only TCR beta chains sequenced, and the lack of alpha or paired-chain data limited which features could be detected. A later genetic analysis reported fewer N-insertions in productive TCRs among donors in an Asian-associated ancestry cluster than the approximately 700-donor mean. In a later analysis, 15,000 to 20,000 TCR beta sequences were associated with specific HLA alleles at a false discovery rate of 0.05. The authors suggested that the approach could potentially be generalized to other disease states and immunological phenotypes. Because HLA typing was unavailable for some donors at each locus, only the typed subset was used in association tests. A few of the identified cytomegalovirus-associated TCR beta chains were confirmed in vitro to be specific for cytomegalovirus antigens. A further reported finding was that TCR beta sequences accurately predicted the HLA-A and HLA-B alleles for most subjects in the first cohort. In an earlier analysis of roughly 560 of the donors, most TCR beta V segments were observed in productive rearrangements about 87% or about 30% of the time, broadly matching IMGT annotations. In a later genetic analysis, a missense DCLRE1C variant was associated with V-gene and J-gene trimming of TCR beta chains, and the association was replicated in an independent cohort. In the study, some 160 TCR beta chains were listed as associated with cytomegalovirus. Most CMV-associated TCR beta chains appeared to be HLA-restricted in a later analysis, and the HLA associations seemed to be driven largely by CMV exposure. Cytomegalovirus status was reported to be diagnosed by the classifier with high specificity and sensitivity in both the original and validation cohorts. A cluster of highly shared sequence variants was judged likely to represent a technical artifact of the sequencing pipeline.

The cohort was made up of 650 to 700 healthy bone marrow donors. At the time of sampling, all cohort members were nominally healthy, though unrecorded immune exposures were likely present. The donor was CMV seronegative and was included in the group of several hundred seronegative cohort members. Every donor gave a peripheral blood sample, and the peripheral blood mononuclear cells from that sample were used for TCR beta sequencing. The Qiagen DNeasy Blood Extraction Kit was used to extract genomic DNA from the blood cell samples. This sequence originates from a male donor in good health and CMV-seronegative. This sequence uses TRBV7-9 and TRBJ1-5, and 8 junction bases match TRBD1. Specimen: PBMCs. In nucleotides, the sequence is TGTGCCAGCAGCCCCGACAGGGGTGATCAGCCCCAGCATTTT. The encoded protein is CASSPDRGDQPQHF.